This TCR beta chain was retrieved from a study of beta chain features in type 1 diabetes (dated 2018 in TCRdb). Some background on the complete study: Patients and healthy donors did not differ in mean age, gender distribution, total cell number or subset yield. Across all samples, around 99 million sorted cells were examined, and cell number per subset correlated strongly with RNA yield. In the study, recently diagnosed type 1 diabetes patients and matched healthy donors were compared on the TCRB repertoires of their sorted circulating CD4+ T cell subsets. Naive and central memory subsets were obtained from all 30 or so donors, but regulatory and stem cell-like memory subsets were isolated from only 8 patients and about 8 healthy donors. The study at large found these results: In all four CD4+ subsets, TCRB CDR3 length was moderately but significantly shorter in type 1 diabetes patients. Shorter templates might be favored by PCR, yet because patient and control samples were amplified and corrected together, any such skew would affect both groups equally. Fewer insertions and more nucleotide deletions at VDJ recombination sites were observed in patients with type 1 diabetes, implying thymic rearrangement abnormalities. Only small numbers of individuals were included in the HLA sub-analyses, which left unresolved whether HLA type had any influence on TCRB rearrangement. The naive, central memory and regulatory TCRB repertoires appeared to resemble one another more closely among patients than among healthy donors. Sequencing cDNA rather than genomic DNA could over-represent highly expressing activated cells, although activation and CD3 levels did not differ between groups.

Notes on this clone: No antigen is known for it. Qualities for individual bases were not recorded, and no much larger clone is one base off.

The entire isolated RNA was reverse transcribed using the High Capacity cDNA Reverse Transcription Kit, and thus expressed TCRB transcripts were sequenced. Deep immunoSEQ sequencing was applied to naive, central memory and regulatory T cell samples, giving an average of roughly 3.5 million total reads per sample. Sorted cells were lysed in RLT buffer, and RNA was extracted using DNase-treated RNeasy Micro or Mini kits according to cell number. Each cell subset was processed separately to prevent cross-contamination, with patient and healthy donor samples processed together. Using the immunoSEQ multiplex PCR, TCRB sequences were amplified from cDNA into 87-bp fragments spanning the CDR3 region. The amplicons were sequenced using the Illumina HiSeq platform. Regarding the original processing steps: PCR bias was computationally corrected using synthetic template baselines, reads within Hamming distance 2 were collapsed, and singletons that could not be merged were discarded. Reads were aligned against IMGT to assign V, D and J genes, CDR3 length and insertions or deletions at six rearrangement sites. Within each subset, clonotype counts were normalized to sorted cell number, after which true diversity and Gini coefficients were computed with the tcR R package. Repertoire sharing was quantified using the overlap coefficient calculated on TCRB nucleotide sequences. In its TCRdb copy, this immuneACCESS table keeps in-frame sequences only and misses some clones. Where compared with another copy, unresolved V genes explain less than half of these, and the others have no known cause. V and J calls and clone size are copied from that table; D and trimming were computed from the DNA. The sample has hundreds of thousands of clones on record, 13% to 15% of them singletons. Approximately 7% of the sample is taken by the ten largest.

Trimming removed 4 bases from V and 7 bases from J; the gene matches leave 7 bases unexplained. CDR1 and CDR2, looked up from the germline V gene, are SGHRS and YFSETQ. The CDR3 starts with the cysteine, ends with the phenylalanine, and has 14 residues. The DNA shown is the 42-base CDR3, in frame from base 1. From each donor, a single peripheral blood sample of approximately 0.11 L on average was drawn into heparinised tubes. A BD FACSAria II and a panel including CD45RO, CCR7, CD25, CD127, CD95 and CD27 were used to sort naive, central memory, regulatory and stem cell-like memory CD4+ T cells. All sorted populations exceeded 95% purity. PBMCs were isolated right away by Lymphoprep density gradient centrifugation and were stained directly, without culture. Samples were stained and sorted in pairs, with one healthy donor and one patient per experiment, so that batch effects were minimized.

The chain is assembled from TRBV5-1 and TRBJ1-4; 7 junctional bases match TRBD1. This TCR derives from a man aged 25 to 40 in good health. Sequencing was performed on central memory CD4+ T cells from blood. The CDR3 in this case is CASSPGQRSEKLFF. DNA sequence: TGCGCCAGCAGCCCGGGACAGAGGAGTGAAAAACTGTTTTTT.